This TCR beta chain was observed in a study of T cells after yellow fever vaccination (dated by TCRdb to the late 2010s). Regarding the research as a whole: The SMART-Seq v4 Ultra Low Input RNA kit was used to prepare libraries from fractions with low cell numbers. The cohort comprised two healthy male donors, one aged 18 to 30 and one aged 30 to 40 years. To track T-cell clones before and after primary and booster YFV17D yellow fever vaccination, bulk TCR alpha and beta repertoires were sequenced longitudinally. Blood samples were taken at several timepoints before and after primary and secondary immunization, and bulk PBMC replicates and cell subsets were isolated. What the work shows at the level of the full study, not this receptor alone: A small fraction of clonotypes appeared in both the CD4 and CD8 compartments, likely as a result of convergent recombination. The study included only two donors, which limits how far the findings can be generalized. Computational filtering was needed because FACS-sorted repertoires could contain abundant contaminating clonotypes from the bulk population. Most clones expanded after primary vaccination were re-detected after the booster (about 95% of CD4 and approximately 88% of CD8), suggesting broad memory maintenance. Compared with the primary T-cell response, the secondary T-cell response was faster but weaker, reaching its peak on day 5 rather than on day 15.

V was cut back by 6 bases and J by 8 bases, leaving a gap of 20 bases between them. The CDR3 has 15 amino acids, counting the end cysteine and phenylalanine. Only CDR3 DNA remains: 45 bases, in frame from the first base. Looking up the germline V gene (reference sequence) yields CDR1 DFQATT and CDR2 SNEGSKA. This sample's treatment or condition label indicates: live attenuated yellow fever vaccine strain. At each blood-draw timepoint, two biological replicates of bulk PBMCs were obtained. PBMCs were isolated from peripheral blood using a standard Ficoll-Paque protocol. RNA was extracted with TriZol from bulk PBMCs, CD4 and CD8 fractions, and dextramer-positive and dextramer-negative fractions. Note on this clonotype: No antigen is known for it. There are no base qualities to consult, and no much larger clone falls within one base.

TCR cDNA was synthesized by 5'RACE template switching, which introduced a universal primer site and unique molecular identifiers. cDNA synthesis was primed from both the TCR alpha and TCR beta constant segments. Two PCR steps were used to amplify libraries, with sample barcodes and sequencing adapters being added in the second step. Sequencing of the libraries was done on either Illumina HiSeq 2500 (2x100 bp) or NovaSeq (2x150 bp). In the authors' own workflow: MIGEC was used to demultiplex reads and collapse the reads into UMI consensus sequences, and MiXCR was used for V(D)J alignment. Using edgeR on replicate PBMC samples, clonotypes were called vaccine-responding if FDR was below 0.01 and the log2 fold change was above 5 up to day 15. CD4 or CD8 identity was assigned to each bulk clonotype according to whether the clonotype was present at higher abundance in the sequenced CD4 repertoire or the sequenced CD8 repertoire. Using fastp trimming at Q25 and MiXCR clonotype assembly, TCRdb reanalyzed the public sequencing data and kept in-frame beta chains. Each record represents a unique CDR3 protein, reported with the most common genes and DNA among its rows. Here the V and J calls rest on TCRdb's processing, not on the authors' analysis. Across this sample there are 300,000 to 400,000 distinct CDR3 sequences, with 8.1% seen only once. The ten largest make up approximately 16% of the sample.

The V and J segments used are TRBV20-1 and TRBJ1-6; there is no confident call for the D gene. The sequence was collected from a man between 18 and 29 years old who received the YFV17D yellow fever vaccine. Sequences were derived from PBMCs, sampled approximately 47 days after the first yellow fever vaccination. The DNA reads TGCAGTGCCCGTCGGTTCGCGGTCGAAGATTCACCCCTCCACTTT. Its product reads: CSARRFAVEDSPLHF.